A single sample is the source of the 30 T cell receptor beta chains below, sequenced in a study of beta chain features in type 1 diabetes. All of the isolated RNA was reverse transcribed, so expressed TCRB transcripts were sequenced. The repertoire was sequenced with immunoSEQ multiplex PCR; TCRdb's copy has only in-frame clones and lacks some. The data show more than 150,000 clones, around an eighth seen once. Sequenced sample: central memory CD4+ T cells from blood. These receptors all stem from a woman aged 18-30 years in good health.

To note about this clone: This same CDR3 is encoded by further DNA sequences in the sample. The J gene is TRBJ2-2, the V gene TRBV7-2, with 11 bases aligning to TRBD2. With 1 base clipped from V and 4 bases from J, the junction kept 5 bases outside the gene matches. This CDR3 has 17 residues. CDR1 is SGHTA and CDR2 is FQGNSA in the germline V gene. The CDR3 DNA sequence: TGTGCCAGCAGCTTAGGGGTTAGCGGGAGGGGCACCGGGGAGCTGTTTTTT. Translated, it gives CASSLGVSGRGTGELFF.

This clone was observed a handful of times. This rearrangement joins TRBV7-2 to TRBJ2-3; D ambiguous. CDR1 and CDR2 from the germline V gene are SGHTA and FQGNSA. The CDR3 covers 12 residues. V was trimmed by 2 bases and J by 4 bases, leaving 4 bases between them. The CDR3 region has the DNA TGTGCCAGCAGCTTATTCTCAGATACGCAGTATTTT. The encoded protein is CASSLFSDTQYF.

CDR3 bases: TGTGCCAGCAGCTTACAGGGCAGCACAGATACGCAGTATTTT. Translated: CASSLQGSTDTQYF. The chain carries TRBV7-8 and TRBJ2-3; perhaps TRBD1 as D (5 bases). Per germline, CDR1 SGHVS and CDR2 FQNEAQ. This CDR3 region has 14 residues. V lost 2 bases, J lost 0 bases, and 6 bases lay in between.

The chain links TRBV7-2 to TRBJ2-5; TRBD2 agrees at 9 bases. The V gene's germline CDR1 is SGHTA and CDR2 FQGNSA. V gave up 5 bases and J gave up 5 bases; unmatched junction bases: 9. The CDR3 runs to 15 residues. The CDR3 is CASSSVAGVGETQYF. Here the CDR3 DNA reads TGTGCCAGCAGCAGTGTAGCGGGAGTTGGTGAGACCCAGTACTTC.

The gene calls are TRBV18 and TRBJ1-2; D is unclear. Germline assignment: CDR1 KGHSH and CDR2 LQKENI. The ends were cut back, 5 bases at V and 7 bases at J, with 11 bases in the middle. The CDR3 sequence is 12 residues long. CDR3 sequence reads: CASSTRYRGYTF. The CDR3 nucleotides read TGTGCCAGCTCAACCAGGTACCGTGGCTACACCTTC.

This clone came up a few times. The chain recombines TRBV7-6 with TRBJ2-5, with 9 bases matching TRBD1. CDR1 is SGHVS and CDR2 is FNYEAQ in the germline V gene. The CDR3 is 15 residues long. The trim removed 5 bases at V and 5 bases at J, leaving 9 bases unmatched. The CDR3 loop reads CASSDYRGRVETQYF. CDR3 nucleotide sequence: TGTGCCAGCAGCGATTACAGGGGGCGAGTGGAGACCCAGTACTTC.

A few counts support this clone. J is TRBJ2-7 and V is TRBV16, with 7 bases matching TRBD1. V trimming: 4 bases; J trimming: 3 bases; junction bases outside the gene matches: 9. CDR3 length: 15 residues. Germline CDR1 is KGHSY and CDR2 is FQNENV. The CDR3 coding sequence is TGTGCCAGCAGCCCCCCGACAGGGACCAACTACGAGCAGTACTTC. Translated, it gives CASSPPTGTNYEQYF.

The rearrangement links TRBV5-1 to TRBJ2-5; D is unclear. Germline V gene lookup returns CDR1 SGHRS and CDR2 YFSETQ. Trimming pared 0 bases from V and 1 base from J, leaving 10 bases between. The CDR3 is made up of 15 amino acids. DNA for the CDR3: TGCGCCAGCAGCTTGGGGCAGACAACCCAAGAGACCCAGTACTTC. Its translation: CASSLGQTTQETQYF. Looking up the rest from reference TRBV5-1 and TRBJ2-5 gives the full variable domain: KAGVTQTPRYLIKTRGQQVTLSCSPISGHRSVSWYQQTPGQGLQFLFEYFSETQRNKGNFPGRFSGRQFSNSRSEMNVSTLELGDSALYLCASSLGQTTQETQYFGPGTRLLVL.

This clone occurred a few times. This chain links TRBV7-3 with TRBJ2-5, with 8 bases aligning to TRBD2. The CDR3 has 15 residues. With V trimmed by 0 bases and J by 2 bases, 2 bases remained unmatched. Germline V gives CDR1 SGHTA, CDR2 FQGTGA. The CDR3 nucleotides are TGTGCCAGCAGCTTAACGACGGGAGGGCAAGAGACCCAGTACTTC. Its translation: CASSLTTGGQETQYF.

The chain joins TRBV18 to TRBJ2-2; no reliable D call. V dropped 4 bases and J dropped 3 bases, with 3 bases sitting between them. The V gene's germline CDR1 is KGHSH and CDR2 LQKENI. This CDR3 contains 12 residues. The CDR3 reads CASSRDTGELFF. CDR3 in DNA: TGTGCCAGCTCACGCGACACCGGGGAGCTGTTTTTT.

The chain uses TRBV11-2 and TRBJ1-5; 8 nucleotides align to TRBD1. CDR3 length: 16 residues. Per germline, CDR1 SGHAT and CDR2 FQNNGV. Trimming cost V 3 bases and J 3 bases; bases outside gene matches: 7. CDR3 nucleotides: TGTGCCAGCAGCTTCACAGGGGGGAGTGCCAATCAGCCCCAGCATTTT. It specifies CASSFTGGSANQPQHF. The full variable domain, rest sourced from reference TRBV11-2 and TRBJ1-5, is EAGVAQSPRYKIIEKRQSVAFWCNPISGHATLYWYQQILGQGPKLLIQFQNNGVVDDSQLPKDRFSAERLKGVDSTLKIQPAKLEDSAVYLCASSFTGGSANQPQHFGDGTRLSIL.

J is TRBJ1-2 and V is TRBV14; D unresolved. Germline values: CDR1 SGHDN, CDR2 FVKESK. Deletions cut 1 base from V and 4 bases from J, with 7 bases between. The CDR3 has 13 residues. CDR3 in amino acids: CASSQGSSYGYTF. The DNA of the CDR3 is TGTGCCAGCAGCCAAGGTTCCAGCTATGGCTACACCTTC.

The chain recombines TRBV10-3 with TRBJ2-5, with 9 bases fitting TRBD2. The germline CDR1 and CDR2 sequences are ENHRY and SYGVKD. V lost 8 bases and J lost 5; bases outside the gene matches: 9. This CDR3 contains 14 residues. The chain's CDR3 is CAIRSGTSLETQYF. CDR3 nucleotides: TGTGCCATCCGTTCCGGGACTAGCTTGGAGACCCAGTACTTC.

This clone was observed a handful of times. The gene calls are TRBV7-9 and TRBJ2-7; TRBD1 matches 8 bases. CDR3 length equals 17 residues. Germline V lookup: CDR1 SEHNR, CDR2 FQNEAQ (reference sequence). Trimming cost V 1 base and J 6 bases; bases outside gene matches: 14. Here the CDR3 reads CASSLDDSETGVSEQYF. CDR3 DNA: TGTGCCAGCAGCTTAGACGATTCTGAGACAGGGGTCTCCGAGCAGTACTTC.

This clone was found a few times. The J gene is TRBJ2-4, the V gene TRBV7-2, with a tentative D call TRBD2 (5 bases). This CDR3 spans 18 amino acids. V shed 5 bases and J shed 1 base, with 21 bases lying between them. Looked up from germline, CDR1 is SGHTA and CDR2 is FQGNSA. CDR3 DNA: TGTGCCAGCAGCCTAGAGGCTGGGCCTAGGAGGGCCAAAAACATTCAGTACTTC. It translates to CASSLEAGPRRAKNIQYF.

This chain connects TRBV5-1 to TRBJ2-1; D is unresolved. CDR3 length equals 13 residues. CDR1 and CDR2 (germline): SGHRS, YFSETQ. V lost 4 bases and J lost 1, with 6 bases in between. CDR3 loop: CASSTYSYNEQFF. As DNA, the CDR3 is TGCGCCAGCAGCACATATTCCTACAATGAGCAGTTCTTC.

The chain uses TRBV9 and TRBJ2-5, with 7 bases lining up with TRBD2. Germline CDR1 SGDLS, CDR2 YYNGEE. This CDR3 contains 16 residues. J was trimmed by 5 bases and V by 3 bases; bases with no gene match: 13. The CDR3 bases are TGTGCCAGCAGCGCCGCTAGCGGTAGCCGAGTGGAGACCCAGTACTTC. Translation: CASSAASGSRVETQYF. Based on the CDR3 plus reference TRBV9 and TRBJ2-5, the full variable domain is DSGVTQTPKHLITATGQRVTLRCSPRSGDLSVYWYQQSLDQGLQFLIQYYNGEERAKGNILERFSAQQFPDLHSELNLSSLELGDSALYFCASSAASGSRVETQYFGPGTRLLVL.

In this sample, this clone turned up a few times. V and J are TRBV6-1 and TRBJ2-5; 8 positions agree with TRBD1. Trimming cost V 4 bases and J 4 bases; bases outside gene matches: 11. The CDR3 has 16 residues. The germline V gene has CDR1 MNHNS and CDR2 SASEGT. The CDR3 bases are TGTGCCAGCAGTGCATACAGGGGGGCGGCTCGAGAGACCCAGTACTTC. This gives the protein CASSAYRGAARETQYF.

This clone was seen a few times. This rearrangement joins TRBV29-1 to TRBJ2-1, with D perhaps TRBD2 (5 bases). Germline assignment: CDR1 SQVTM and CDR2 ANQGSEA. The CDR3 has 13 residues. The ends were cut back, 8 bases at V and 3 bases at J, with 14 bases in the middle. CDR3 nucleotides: TGCAGCTCCGTTCTAGACTACTACAATGAGCAGTTCTTC. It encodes CSSVLDYYNEQFF.

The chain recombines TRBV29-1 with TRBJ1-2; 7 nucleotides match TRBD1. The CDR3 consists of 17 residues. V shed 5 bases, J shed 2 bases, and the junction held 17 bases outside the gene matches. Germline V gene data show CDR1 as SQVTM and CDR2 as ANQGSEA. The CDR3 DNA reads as TGCAGCGTTCCCCTCGGGGGCCGACAGGGCGGGAACTATGGCTACACCTTC. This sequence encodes CSVPLGGRQGGNYGYTF.

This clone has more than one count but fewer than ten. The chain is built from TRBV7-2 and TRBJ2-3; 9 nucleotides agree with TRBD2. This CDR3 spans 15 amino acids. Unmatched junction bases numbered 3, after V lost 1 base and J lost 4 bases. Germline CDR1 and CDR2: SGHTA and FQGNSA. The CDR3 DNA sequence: TGTGCCAGCAGCTTAGGGATAGCGGGAGCAGATACGCAGTATTTT. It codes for CASSLGIAGADTQYF.

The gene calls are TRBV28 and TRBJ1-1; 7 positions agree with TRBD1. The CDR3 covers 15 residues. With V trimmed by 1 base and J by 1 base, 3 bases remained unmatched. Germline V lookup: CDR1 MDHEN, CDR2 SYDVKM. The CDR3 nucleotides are TGTGCCAGCAGTTTATTGGGACAGACGAACACTGAAGCTTTCTTT. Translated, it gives CASSLLGQTNTEAFF.

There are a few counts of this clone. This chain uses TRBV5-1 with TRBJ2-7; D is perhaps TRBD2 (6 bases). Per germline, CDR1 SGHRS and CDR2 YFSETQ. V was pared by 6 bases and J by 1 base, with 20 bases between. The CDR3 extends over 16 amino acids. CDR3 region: CASTPPGLSGSYEQYF. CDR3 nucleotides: TGCGCCAGCACCCCTCCCGGACTAAGCGGTTCCTACGAGCAGTACTTC.

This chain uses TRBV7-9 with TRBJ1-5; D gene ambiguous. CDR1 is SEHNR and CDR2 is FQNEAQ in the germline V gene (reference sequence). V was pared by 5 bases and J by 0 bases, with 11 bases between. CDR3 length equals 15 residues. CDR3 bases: TGTGCCAGCAGCCCCTCACAGAATAGCAATCAGCCCCAGCATTTT. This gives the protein CASSPSQNSNQPQHF.

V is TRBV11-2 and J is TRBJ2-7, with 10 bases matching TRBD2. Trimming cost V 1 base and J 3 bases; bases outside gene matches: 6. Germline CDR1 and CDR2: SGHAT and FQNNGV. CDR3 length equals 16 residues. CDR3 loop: CASSLVSSGRSYEQYF. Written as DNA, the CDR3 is TGTGCCAGCAGCTTAGTATCTAGCGGGAGAAGCTACGAGCAGTACTTC.

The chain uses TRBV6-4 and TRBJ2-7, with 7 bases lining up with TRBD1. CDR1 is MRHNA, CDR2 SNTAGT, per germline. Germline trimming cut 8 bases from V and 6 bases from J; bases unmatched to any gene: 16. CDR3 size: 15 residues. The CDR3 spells CASAIRQGRPAEQYF. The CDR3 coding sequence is TGTGCCAGCGCGATCCGACAGGGTAGACCCGCCGAGCAGTACTTC.

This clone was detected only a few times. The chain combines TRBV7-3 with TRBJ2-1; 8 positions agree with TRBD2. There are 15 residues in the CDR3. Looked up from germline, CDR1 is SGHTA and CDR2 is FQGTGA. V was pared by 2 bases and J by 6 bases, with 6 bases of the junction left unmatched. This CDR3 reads CASSLDGRAANEQFF. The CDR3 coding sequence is TGTGCCAGCAGCTTAGACGGGAGGGCCGCCAATGAGCAGTTCTTC.

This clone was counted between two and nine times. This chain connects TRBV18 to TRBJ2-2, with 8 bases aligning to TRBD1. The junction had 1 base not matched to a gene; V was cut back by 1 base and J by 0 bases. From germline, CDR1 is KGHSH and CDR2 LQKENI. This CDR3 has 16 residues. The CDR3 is CASSPLQGANTGELFF. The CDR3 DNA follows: TGTGCCAGCTCACCACTACAGGGGGCGAACACCGGGGAGCTGTTTTTT.

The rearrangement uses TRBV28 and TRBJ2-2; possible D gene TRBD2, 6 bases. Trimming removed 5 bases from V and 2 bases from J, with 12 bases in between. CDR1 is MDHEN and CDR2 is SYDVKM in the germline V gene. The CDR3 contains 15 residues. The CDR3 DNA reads TGTGCCAGCAGTCTCTACGGGGGTAACACCGGGGAGCTGTTTTTT. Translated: CASSLYGGNTGELFF.

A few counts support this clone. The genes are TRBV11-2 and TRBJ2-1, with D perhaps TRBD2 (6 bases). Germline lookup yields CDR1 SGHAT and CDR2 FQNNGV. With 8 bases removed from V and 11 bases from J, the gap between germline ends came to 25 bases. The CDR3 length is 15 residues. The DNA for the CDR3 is TGTGCCAGCGGACCCCCGGGGCTAGCGAGTACGAAGCAGTTCTTC. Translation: CASGPPGLASTKQFF.